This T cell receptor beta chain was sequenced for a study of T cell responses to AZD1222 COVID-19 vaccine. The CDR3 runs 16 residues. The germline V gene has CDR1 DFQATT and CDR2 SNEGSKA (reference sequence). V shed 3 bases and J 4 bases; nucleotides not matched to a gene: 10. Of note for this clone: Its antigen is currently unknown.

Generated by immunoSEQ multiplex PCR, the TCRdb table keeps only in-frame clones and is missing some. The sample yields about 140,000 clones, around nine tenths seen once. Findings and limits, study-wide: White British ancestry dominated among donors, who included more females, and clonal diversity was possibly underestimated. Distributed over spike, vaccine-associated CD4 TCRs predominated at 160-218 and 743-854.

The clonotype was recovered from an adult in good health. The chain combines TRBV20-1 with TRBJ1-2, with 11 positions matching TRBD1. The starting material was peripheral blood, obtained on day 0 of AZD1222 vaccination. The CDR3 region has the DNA TGCAGTGCTAGTCTGCCCGGGACAGGGGGGAGCTATGGCTACACCTTC. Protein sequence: CSASLPGTGGSYGYTF.